This T cell receptor (beta chain) was observed in a study of cytomegalovirus exposure and HLA in healthy donors. As for the study in general: The platform used for the roughly 130 validation repertoires matched that of the roughly 720 first-cohort repertoires, a later analysis reported.

Trimming removed 0 bases from V and 4 bases from J; junction bases left unmatched: 7. Germline CDR1 and CDR2: SGDLS and YYNGEE. CDR3 size: 16 residues. Here immunoSEQ multiplex PCR was the method, and the copy in TCRdb shows in-frame clones only, minus some. In the table there are 200,000 to 300,000 clones, about 90% of which are singletons. The clonotype was recovered from a young man in good health and CMV-seropositive. Sample: PBMCs. This rearrangement joins TRBV9 to TRBJ2-3; 8 bases are a match to TRBD1. Written as DNA, the CDR3 is TGTGCCAGCAGCGTAGCAGGGGGCATGAGCGCAGATACGCAGTATTTT. Amino acid sequence: CASSVAGGMSADTQYF.